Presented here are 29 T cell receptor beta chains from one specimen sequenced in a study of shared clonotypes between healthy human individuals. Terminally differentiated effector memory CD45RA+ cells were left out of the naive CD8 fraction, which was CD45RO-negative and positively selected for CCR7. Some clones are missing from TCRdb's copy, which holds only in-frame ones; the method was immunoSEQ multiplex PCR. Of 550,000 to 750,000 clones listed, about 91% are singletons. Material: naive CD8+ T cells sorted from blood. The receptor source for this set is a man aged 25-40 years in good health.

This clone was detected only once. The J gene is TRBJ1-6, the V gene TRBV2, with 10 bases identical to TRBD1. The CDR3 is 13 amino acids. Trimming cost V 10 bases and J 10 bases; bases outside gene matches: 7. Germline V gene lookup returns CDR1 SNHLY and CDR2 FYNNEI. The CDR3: CATLPGQGSPLHF. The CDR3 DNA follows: TGTGCCACCCTACCGGGACAGGGGTCACCCCTCCACTTT.

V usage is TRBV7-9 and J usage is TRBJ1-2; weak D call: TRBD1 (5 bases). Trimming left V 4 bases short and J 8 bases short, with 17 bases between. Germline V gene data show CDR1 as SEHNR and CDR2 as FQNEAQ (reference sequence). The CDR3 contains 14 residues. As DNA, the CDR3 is TGTGCCAGCAGCTCCCAGGTGGGGGTTATCGGCTACACCTTC. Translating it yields CASSSQVGVIGYTF.

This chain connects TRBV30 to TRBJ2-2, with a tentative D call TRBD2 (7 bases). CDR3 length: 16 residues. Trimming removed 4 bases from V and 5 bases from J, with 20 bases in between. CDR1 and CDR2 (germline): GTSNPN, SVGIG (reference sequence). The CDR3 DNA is TGTGCCTGGATGTATCTCGGGGGGCAGTGGACCGGGGAGCTGTTTTTT. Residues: CAWMYLGGQWTGELFF.

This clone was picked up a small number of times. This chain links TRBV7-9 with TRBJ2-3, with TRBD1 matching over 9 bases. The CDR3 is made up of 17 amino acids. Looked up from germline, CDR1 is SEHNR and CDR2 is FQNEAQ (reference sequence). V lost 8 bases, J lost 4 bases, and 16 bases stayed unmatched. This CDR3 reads CASQLGLGTGSADTQYF. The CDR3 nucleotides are TGTGCCAGCCAACTGGGGCTGGGGACAGGGTCGGCAGATACGCAGTATTTT. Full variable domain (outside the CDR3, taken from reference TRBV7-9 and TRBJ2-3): DTGVSQNPRHKITKRGQNVTFRCDPISEHNRLYWYRQTLGQGPEFLTYFQNEAQLEKSRLLSDRFSAERPKGSFSTLEIQRTEQGDSAMYLCASQLGLGTGSADTQYFGPGTRLTVL.

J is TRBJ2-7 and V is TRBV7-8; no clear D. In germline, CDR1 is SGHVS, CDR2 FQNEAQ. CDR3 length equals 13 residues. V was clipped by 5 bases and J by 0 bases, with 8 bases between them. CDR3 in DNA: TGTGCCAGCAGCCAAAGTCACTCCTACGAGCAGTACTTC. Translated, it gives CASSQSHSYEQYF.

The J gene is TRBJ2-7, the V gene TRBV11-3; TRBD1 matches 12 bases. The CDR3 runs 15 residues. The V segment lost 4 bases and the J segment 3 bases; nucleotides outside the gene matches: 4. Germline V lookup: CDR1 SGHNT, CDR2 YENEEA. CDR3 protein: CASSSGTGGFYEQYF. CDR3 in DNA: TGTGCCAGCAGCTCCGGGACAGGGGGCTTCTACGAGCAGTACTTC.

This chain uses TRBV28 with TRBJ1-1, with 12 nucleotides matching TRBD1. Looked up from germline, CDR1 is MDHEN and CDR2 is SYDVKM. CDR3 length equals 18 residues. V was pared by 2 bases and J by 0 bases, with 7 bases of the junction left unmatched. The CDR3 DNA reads TGTGCCAGCAGTTTAATCCCGGGACAGGGGGCTATGAACACTGAAGCTTTCTTT. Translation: CASSLIPGQGAMNTEAFF. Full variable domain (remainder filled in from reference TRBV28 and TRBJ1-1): DVKVTQSSRYLVKRTGEKVFLECVQDMDHENMFWYRQDPGLGLRLIYFSYDVKMKEKGDIPEGYSVSREKKERFSLILESASTNQTSMYLCASSLIPGQGAMNTEAFFGQGTRLTVV.

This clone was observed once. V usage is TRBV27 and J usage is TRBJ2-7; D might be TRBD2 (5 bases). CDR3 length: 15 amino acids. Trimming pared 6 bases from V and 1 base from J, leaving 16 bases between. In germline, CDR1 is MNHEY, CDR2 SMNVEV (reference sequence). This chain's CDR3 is CASRWAGEASYEQYF. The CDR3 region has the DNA TGTGCCAGCAGATGGGCGGGTGAAGCTTCCTACGAGCAGTACTTC.

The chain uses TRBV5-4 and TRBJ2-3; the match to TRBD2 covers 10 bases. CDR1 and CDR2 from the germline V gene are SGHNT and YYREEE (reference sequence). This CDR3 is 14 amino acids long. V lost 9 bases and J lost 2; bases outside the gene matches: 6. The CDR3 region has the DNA TGTGCCACCCTAGCGGGAGCCGACACAGATACGCAGTATTTT. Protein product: CATLAGADTDTQYF.

In DNA, the CDR3 is TGTGCCAGCAGCTTAACCAGGGGGCCGACCTACGAGCAGTACTTC. Translated, it gives CASSLTRGPTYEQYF. This chain joins TRBV5-6 and TRBJ2-7, with 8 bases matching TRBD1. Germline V gives CDR1 SGHDT, CDR2 YYEEEE. The trim removed 2 bases at V and 2 bases at J, leaving 6 bases unmatched. This CDR3 has 15 residues.

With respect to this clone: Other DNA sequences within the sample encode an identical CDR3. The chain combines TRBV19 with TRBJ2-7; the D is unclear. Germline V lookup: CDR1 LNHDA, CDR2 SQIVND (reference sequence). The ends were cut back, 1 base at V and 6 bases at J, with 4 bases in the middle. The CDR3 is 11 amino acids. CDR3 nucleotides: TGTGCCAGTAGTATAGGAGGCGAGCAGTACTTC. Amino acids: CASSIGGEQYF.

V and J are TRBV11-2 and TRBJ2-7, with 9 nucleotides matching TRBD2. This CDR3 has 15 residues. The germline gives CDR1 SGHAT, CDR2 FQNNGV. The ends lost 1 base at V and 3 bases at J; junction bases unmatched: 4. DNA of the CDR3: TGTGCCAGCAGCTTAGTGACTAGCGGATTCTACGAGCAGTACTTC. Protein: CASSLVTSGFYEQYF.

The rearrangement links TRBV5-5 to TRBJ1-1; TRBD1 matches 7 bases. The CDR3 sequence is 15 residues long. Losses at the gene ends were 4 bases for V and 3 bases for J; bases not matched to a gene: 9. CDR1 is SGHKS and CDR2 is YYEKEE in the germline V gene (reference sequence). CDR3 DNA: TGTGCCAGCAGCGAATGGGACAGCGATGACACTGAAGCTTTCTTT. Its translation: CASSEWDSDDTEAFF.

The CDR3 spells CASSSWEDRPGNTIYF. The CDR3 coding sequence is TGTGCCAGCAGCTCCTGGGAAGACAGACCTGGAAACACCATATATTTT. The chain combines TRBV7-9 with TRBJ1-3; weak D call: TRBD1 (5 bases). This CDR3 contains 16 residues. Germline assignment: CDR1 SEHNR and CDR2 FQNEAQ (reference sequence). Trimming pared 4 bases from V and 2 bases from J, leaving 15 bases between.

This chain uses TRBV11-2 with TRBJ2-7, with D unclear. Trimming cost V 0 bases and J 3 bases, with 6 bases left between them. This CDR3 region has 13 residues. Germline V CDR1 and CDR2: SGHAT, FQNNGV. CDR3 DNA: TGTGCCAGCAGCTTAGAATTCAACTACGAGCAGTACTTC. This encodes CASSLEFNYEQYF.

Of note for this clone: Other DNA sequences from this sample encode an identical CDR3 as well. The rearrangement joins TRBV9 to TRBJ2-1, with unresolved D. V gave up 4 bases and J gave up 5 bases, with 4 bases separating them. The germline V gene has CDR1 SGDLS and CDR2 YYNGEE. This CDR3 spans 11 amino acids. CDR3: CASSRNNEQFF. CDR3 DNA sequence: TGTGCCAGCAGCAGAAACAATGAGCAGTTCTTC.

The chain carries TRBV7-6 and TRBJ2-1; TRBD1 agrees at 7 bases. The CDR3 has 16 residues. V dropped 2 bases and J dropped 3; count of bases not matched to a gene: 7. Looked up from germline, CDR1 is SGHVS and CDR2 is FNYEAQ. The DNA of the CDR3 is TGTGCCAGCAGCTTAACCACAGGGGACGGCTACAATGAGCAGTTCTTC. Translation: CASSLTTGDGYNEQFF.

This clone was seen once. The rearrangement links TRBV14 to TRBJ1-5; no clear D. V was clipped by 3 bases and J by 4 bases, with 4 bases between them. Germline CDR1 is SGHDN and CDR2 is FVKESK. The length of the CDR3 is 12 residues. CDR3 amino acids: CASSQLNQPQHF. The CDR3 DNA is TGTGCCAGCAGCCAGTTAAATCAGCCCCAGCATTTT.

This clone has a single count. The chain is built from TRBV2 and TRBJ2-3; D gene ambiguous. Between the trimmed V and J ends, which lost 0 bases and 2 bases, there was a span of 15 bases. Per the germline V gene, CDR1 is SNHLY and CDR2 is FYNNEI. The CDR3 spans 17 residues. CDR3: CASSEALTADPTDTQYF. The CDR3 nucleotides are TGTGCCAGCAGTGAAGCGCTTACCGCGGACCCCACAGATACGCAGTATTTT.

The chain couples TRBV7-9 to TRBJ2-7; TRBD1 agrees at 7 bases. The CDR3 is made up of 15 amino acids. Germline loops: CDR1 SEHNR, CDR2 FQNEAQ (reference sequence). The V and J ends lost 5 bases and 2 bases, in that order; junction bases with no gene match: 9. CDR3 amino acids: CASSRGQDRTYEQYF. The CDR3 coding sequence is TGTGCCAGCAGCCGAGGACAGGACCGGACCTACGAGCAGTACTTC.

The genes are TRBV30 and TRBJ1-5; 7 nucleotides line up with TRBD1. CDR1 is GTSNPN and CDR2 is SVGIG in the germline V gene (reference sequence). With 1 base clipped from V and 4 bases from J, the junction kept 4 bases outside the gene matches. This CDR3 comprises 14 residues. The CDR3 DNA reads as TGTGCCTGGAGTGCGACAGGGTTTAATCAGCCCCAGCATTTT. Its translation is CAWSATGFNQPQHF.

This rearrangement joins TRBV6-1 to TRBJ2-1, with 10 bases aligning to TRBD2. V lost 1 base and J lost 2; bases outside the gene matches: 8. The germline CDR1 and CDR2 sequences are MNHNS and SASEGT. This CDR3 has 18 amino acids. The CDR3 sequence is CASSEGSKSGRAYNEQFF. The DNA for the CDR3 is TGTGCCAGCAGTGAAGGGTCGAAAAGCGGGAGGGCCTACAATGAGCAGTTCTTC.

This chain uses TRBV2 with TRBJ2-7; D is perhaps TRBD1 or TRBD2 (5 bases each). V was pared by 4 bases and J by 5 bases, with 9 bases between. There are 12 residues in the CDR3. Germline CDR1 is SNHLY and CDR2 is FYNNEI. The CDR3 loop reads CASSGGGHEQYF. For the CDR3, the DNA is TGTGCCAGCAGTGGTGGGGGTCACGAGCAGTACTTC. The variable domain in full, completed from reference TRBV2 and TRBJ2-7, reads EPEVTQTPSHQVTQMGQEVILRCVPISNHLYFYWYRQILGQKVEFLVSFYNNEISEKSEIFDDQFSVERPDGSNFTLKIRSTKLEDSAMYFCASSGGGHEQYFGPGTRLTVT.

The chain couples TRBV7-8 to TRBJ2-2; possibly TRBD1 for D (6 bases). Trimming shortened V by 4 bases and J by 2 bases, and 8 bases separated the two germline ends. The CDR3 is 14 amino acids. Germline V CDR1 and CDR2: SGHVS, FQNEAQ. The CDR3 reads CASSSDSNTGELFF. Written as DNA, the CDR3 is TGTGCCAGCAGCTCGGACAGTAACACCGGGGAGCTGTTTTTT.

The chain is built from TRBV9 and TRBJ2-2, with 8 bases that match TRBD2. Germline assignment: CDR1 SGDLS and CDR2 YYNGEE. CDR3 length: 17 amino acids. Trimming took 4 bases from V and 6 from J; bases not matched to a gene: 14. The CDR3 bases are TGTGCCAGCAGCCCAGGGAACTCCGGGAGGGCCGCCGGGGAGCTGTTTTTT. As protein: CASSPGNSGRAAGELFF.

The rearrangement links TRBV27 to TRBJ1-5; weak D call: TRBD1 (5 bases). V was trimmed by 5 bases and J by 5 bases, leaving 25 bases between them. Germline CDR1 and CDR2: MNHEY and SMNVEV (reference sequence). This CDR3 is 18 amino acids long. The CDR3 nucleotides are TGTGCCAGCAGTCCGCAATCATCCGGGACCCCCGTGCATCAGCCCCAGCATTTT. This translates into CASSPQSSGTPVHQPQHF.

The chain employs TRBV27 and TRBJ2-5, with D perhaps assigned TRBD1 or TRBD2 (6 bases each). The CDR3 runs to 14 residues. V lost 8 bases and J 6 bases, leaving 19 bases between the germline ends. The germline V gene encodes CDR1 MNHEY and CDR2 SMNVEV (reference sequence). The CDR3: CASGPSGGVKTQYF. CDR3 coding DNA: TGTGCCAGCGGGCCATCCGGGGGCGTGAAGACCCAGTACTTC.

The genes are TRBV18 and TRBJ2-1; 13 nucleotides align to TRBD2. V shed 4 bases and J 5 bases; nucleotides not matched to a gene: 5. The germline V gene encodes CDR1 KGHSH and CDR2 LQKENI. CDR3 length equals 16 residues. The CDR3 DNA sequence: TGTGCCAGCTCACAGACTAGCGGGAGGCCCCACAATGAGCAGTTCTTC. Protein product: CASSQTSGRPHNEQFF.

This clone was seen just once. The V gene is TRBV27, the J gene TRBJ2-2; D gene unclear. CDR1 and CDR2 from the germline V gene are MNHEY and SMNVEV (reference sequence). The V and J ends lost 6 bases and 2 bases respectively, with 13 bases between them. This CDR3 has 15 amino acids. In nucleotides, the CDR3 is TGTGCCAGCAGCATATTCCCCGTAAACACCGGGGAGCTGTTTTTT. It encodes CASSIFPVNTGELFF.